This is a list of T cell receptor beta chains from one sample in a study of T cell repertoires in cytomegalovirus infection. MiXCR was run by TCRdb on the reads, yielding one entry per CDR3 protein. The sample contains 100,000 to 150,000 distinct CDR3 sequences, approximately 8.8% of which appear only once. Input material: PBMCs. The receptor set was obtained from a human donor in good health (CMV status not recorded). Some clones in this sample may be carry-over from other donors' samples. CDR3s include the opening cysteine and the closing phenylalanine or tryptophan. Fields, in order: J gene, V gene, CDR3 protein.

>TRBJ1-1|TRBV29-1
CSVGQNGVFTEAFF
>TRBJ1-1|TRBV5-6
CASSLVAWPDEAFF
>TRBJ1-2|TRBV7-2
CASSLGLGYTF
>TRBJ1-1|TRBV7-6
CARTPSEGACFDTEAFF
>TRBJ1-3|TRBV6-6
CASSPYLTGNTIYF
>TRBJ1-4|TRBV28
CASSLRGGNEKLFF
>TRBJ1-2|TRBV20-1
CSALQVGVDYGYTF
>TRBJ2-7|TRBV29-1
CSVGEGPYEQYF
>TRBJ1-1|TRBV19
CASSIGGRRNTEAFF
>TRBJ1-1|TRBV7-8
CASSLGGSGGAIGKAFF
>TRBJ2-1|TRBV20-1
CSATGLINNEQFF
>TRBJ2-7|TRBV7-9
CASSNQQGPRDEQYF
>TRBJ2-7|TRBV27
CASSPHVGKMPYEQYF
>TRBJ1-3|TRBV7-2
CASSREWGVSNTIYF
>TRBJ1-4|TRBV10-3
CAISESQGINEKLFF
>TRBJ1-1|TRBV4-1
CASSQADRGVNTEAFF
>TRBJ1-1|TRBV28
CASSFGVGGRGDTEAFF
>TRBJ2-1|TRBV9
CASSASGAARSYNEQFF
>TRBJ1-5|TRBV12-5
CASGLVAVGQPNQPQHF
>TRBJ2-7|TRBV28
CASSGQGDEQYF
>TRBJ1-2|TRBV7-9
CASSQRQGRYTF
>TRBJ1-6|TRBV4-2
CASSQEGRDSPLHF
>TRBJ2-1|TRBV19
CASTLRVGSHNEQFF
>TRBJ1-4|TRBV27
CASRYGQMSEKLFF
>TRBJ1-1|TRBV6-8
CASSYSRGNTEAFF
>TRBJ2-7|TRBV6-2/TRBV6-3
CASSPSAGWTHEQYF
>TRBJ2-1|TRBV12-3/TRBV12-4
CASSSWGQGYNEQFF
>TRBJ2-7|TRBV5-1
CASSLAGQSYEQYF
>TRBJ2-1|TRBV10-3
CAISGGKSSYNEQFF
>TRBJ1-2|TRBV2
CASSDPHPNYGYTF
>TRBJ2-3|TRBV7-2
CASSPLAGGYTDTQYF
>TRBJ1-1|TRBV18
CASSRDRGNTEAFF
>TRBJ1-2|TRBV7-2
CASSLWQGDYGYTF
>TRBJ1-2|TRBV15
CATSRSLGGYTF
>TRBJ2-4|TRBV11-2
CASSFPGGDSKNIQYF
>TRBJ1-2|TRBV2
CASRNRVGNYGYTF
>TRBJ1-3|TRBV4-1
CASSRTLGTTNSGNTIYF
>TRBJ1-1|TRBV6-6
CASSPQGGRNTEAFF
>TRBJ2-1|TRBV12-3/TRBV12-4
CASIQGGEQFF
>TRBJ1-5|TRBV4-2
CASTPTITSNQPQHF
>TRBJ1-1|TRBV3-1
CASSRQGAYTEAFF